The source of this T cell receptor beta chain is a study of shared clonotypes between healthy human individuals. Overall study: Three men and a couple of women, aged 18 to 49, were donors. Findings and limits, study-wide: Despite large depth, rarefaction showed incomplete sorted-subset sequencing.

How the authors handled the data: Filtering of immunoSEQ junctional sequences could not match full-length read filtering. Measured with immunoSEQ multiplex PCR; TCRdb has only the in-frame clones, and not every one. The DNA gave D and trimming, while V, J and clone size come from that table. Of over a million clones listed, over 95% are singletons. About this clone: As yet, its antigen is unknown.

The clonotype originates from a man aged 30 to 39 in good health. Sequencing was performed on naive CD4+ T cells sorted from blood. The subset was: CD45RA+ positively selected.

CDR3: CASGHETSGRDVSYEQYF. The CDR3 nucleotides read TGTGCTAGTGGCCATGAGACTAGCGGGAGGGATGTCTCCTACGAGCAGTACTTC. The J gene is TRBJ2-7, the V gene TRBV12-5, with TRBD2 identical over 14 bases. Trimming took 6 bases from V and 0 from J; bases not matched to a gene: 10. The CDR3 consists of 18 residues. Germline assignment: CDR1 LGHNT and CDR2 FRNRAP.